The TCR beta chain described here comes from a study of blood T cell repertoires in COVID-19. Across the study: Researchers got acute and convalescent COVID-19 samples from the United States, Italy and Spain. T cells, B-cell-depleted T cells, or PBMCs supplied cDNA or gDNA.

The CDR3 contains 17 residues. V lost 1 base and J 0 bases, leaving 16 bases between the germline ends. CDR1 SGHKS and CDR2 YYEKEE come from the germline V gene (reference sequence). In the study's own analysis: By means of reference gene primer amplification, nucleated cell counts were estimated. Assay: immunoSEQ multiplex PCR; the TCRdb copy retains only in-frame clones and omits some. From that table come the V and J calls and clone size; the DNA was used to work out D and trimming. Altogether more than 100,000 clones are present, around 85% being singletons, with the ten largest covering about 17%.

The rearrangement uses TRBV5-5 and TRBJ1-1; D is unresolved. The specimen was peripheral blood. This receptor was identified in a woman of 80 years or more with acute or convalescent COVID-19. The CDR3 nucleotides read TGTGCCAGCAGCTTGACCCACCAAGGAGACCTGAACACTGAAGCTTTCTTT. Residues: CASSLTHQGDLNTEAFF.